The 20 T cell receptor beta chains listed next were all sequenced from one sample in a study of T cells in Graves' hyperthyroidism and ophthalmopathy. RNA transcripts yielded amplified TCR beta CDR3 regions. The HTBI primer set served for first-round RT-PCR of the TCR CDR3. Each CDR3 protein gets one entry after TCRdb re-called the multiplex PCR reads with MiXCR. Here the sample spans 600,000 to 850,000 distinct CDR3 sequences, under 20% being singletons. Sequencing was performed on blood. These receptor sequences come from a woman aged 45-60 years with Graves' hyperthyroidism that later progressed to Graves' ophthalmopathy.

There are many counts of this clonotype. Here the CDR3 reads CASSLHRETQPQHF. In nucleotides, the CDR3 is TGTGCCAGCAGTCTCCACAGGGAAACTCAGCCCCAGCATTTT. The chain links TRBV2 to TRBJ1-5, with D maybe TRBD1 (6 bases). Trimming left V 5 bases short and J 6 bases short, with 14 bases between. The CDR3 sequence is 14 residues long. Per germline, CDR1 SNHLY and CDR2 FYNNEI.

This clonotype was detected ten times or more. V is TRBV20-1 and J is TRBJ1-5, with a weak D call TRBD1 (6 bases). The CDR3 is made up of 13 amino acids. V lost 3 bases and J 5 bases, leaving 11 bases between the germline ends. CDR1 DFQATT and CDR2 SNEGSKA come from the germline V gene (reference sequence). The CDR3 reads CSASPGGYQPQHF. The CDR3 bases are TGCAGTGCTAGTCCCGGGGGCTATCAGCCCCAGCATTTT.

This clonotype was observed at least ten times. The chain uses TRBV5-1 and TRBJ1-1; no reliable D call. Trimming pared 4 bases from V and 3 bases from J, leaving 13 bases between. Germline V lookup: CDR1 SGHRS, CDR2 YFSETQ. This CDR3 has 14 residues. The CDR3 spells CASSPGLGYTEAFF. CDR3 DNA sequence: TGCGCCAGCAGCCCGGGCCTCGGCTACACTGAAGCTTTCTTT.

The chain links TRBV27 to TRBJ2-1, with TRBD2 identical over 10 bases. J gave up 1 base and V 6 bases, and 18 bases lay outside the gene matches. The V gene's germline CDR1 is MNHEY and CDR2 SMNVEV (reference sequence). There are 20 residues in the CDR3. CDR3 loop: CASRPRVAGGVRGSYNEQFF. For the CDR3, the DNA is TGTGCCAGCAGACCCCGGGTAGCGGGGGGCGTACGGGGATCCTACAATGAGCAGTTCTTC.

Ten or more counts support this clonotype. The J gene is TRBJ1-1, the V gene TRBV19, with D possibly matching TRBD1 (5 bases). V was pared by 5 bases and J by 6 bases, with 16 bases between. Germline assignment: CDR1 LNHDA and CDR2 SQIVND (reference sequence). CDR3 length: 14 residues. The CDR3 coding sequence is TGTGCCAGTAGTGGGGGACCCCCGGGGGCTGAAGCTTTCTTT. Translating gives CASSGGPPGAEAFF.

The V call is TRBV4-1, the J call TRBJ2-5; 13 bases map to TRBD2. Germline CDR1 MGHRA, CDR2 YSYEKL. The trim removed 1 base at V and 0 bases at J, leaving 8 bases unmatched. CDR3 size: 19 residues. In nucleotides, the CDR3 is TGCGCCAGCAGCCAAGGCCCTCCCGGGACTAGCGGGGACCAAGAGACCCAGTACTTC. Its translation is CASSQGPPGTSGDQETQYF.

This clonotype has a count of ten or more. This chain connects TRBV12-3 or TRBV12-4 to TRBJ1-2; D not resolved. Trimming stripped 3 bases from V and 1 base from J, with 6 bases between. CDR3 length: 13 amino acids. The CDR3 region has the DNA TGTGCCAGCAGTTTTATCAATAACTATGGCTACACCTTC. Translated, it gives CASSFINNYGYTF.

The table lists this clonotype with many counts. This chain joins TRBV12-3 or TRBV12-4 and TRBJ2-3, with D uncertain. V lost 5 bases and J lost 6, with 15 bases in between. The CDR3 is 14 amino acids. The CDR3 sequence: CASSRGSRVDTQYF. For the CDR3, the DNA is TGTGCCAGCAGTCGCGGCTCACGGGTGGATACGCAGTATTTT.

In this sample, this clonotype turned up a few times. The V gene is TRBV25-1, the J gene TRBJ2-7; D unresolved. The CDR3 is 15 amino acids. V gave up 4 bases and J gave up 5 bases, with 18 bases separating them. CDR1 is MGHDK and CDR2 is SYGVNS in the germline V gene. The CDR3 loop reads CASSGDGRKADEQYF. The CDR3 DNA sequence: TGTGCCAGCAGTGGGGATGGGCGAAAGGCGGACGAGCAGTACTTC.

The chain couples TRBV2 to TRBJ1-2; no clear D gene. CDR3 size: 11 residues. Trimming removed 0 bases at V and 8 bases at J, with 4 bases between. The germline CDR1 and CDR2 sequences are SNHLY and FYNNEI. CDR3 amino acids: CASSEALGYTF. DNA of the CDR3: TGTGCCAGCAGTGAAGCGCTCGGCTACACCTTC.

V gene TRBV20-1 combines with J gene TRBJ2-6, with a tentative D call TRBD1 (6 bases). Germline V CDR1 and CDR2: DFQATT, SNEGSKA (reference sequence). The length of the CDR3 is 15 residues. Trimming pared 3 bases from V and 4 bases from J, leaving 13 bases between. CDR3: CSASNRETGANVLTF. For the CDR3, the DNA is TGCAGTGCTAGTAACAGGGAGACAGGGGCCAACGTCCTGACTTTC.

This clonotype came up many times. The chain has TRBV7-9 and TRBJ2-3; D remains ambiguous. CDR1 SEHNR and CDR2 FQNEAQ come from the germline V gene (reference sequence). The CDR3 totals 15 residues. Deletions cut 0 bases from V and 2 bases from J, with 9 bases between. This chain's CDR3 is CASSLAERHTDTQYF. The CDR3, as DNA: TGTGCCAGCAGCTTAGCGGAGCGACACACAGATACGCAGTATTTT.

The chain links TRBV6-2 or TRBV6-3 to TRBJ1-4; D call uncertain. V was trimmed by 4 bases and J by 4 bases, leaving 10 bases between them. Germline values: CDR1 MNHEY, CDR2 SVGEGT. The CDR3 runs 14 residues. CDR3 sequence reads: CASSWSQDNEKLFF. The CDR3 DNA follows: TGTGCCAGCAGTTGGAGTCAGGATAATGAAAAACTGTTTTTT.

Comment on this clonotype: The germline gene is not matched at one end of the junction; a read error may be the cause. This sequence joins TRBV5-1 and TRBJ2-5; TRBD2 matches 10 bases. Germline CDR1 and CDR2: SGHRS and YFSETQ. The CDR3 covers 16 residues. CDR3 sequence reads: CAGSKPSGGAEETQYF. The CDR3 DNA sequence: TGCGCCGGCAGCAAACCGAGCGGGGGGGCTGAAGAGACCCAGTACTTC.

This clonotype was seen a handful of times. This chain connects TRBV5-5 to TRBJ2-5; 7 bases map to TRBD1. CDR1 is SGHKS and CDR2 is YYEKEE in the germline V gene (reference sequence). There are 14 residues in the CDR3. The V segment lost 6 bases and the J segment 9 bases; nucleotides outside the gene matches: 14. CDR3 DNA sequence: TGTGCCAGCATTGTAGGGGACAGCGGCCTGTCCCAGTACTTC. Encoded protein: CASIVGDSGLSQYF.

There are many counts of this clonotype. V and J are TRBV29-1 and TRBJ2-1; the D is unclear. Germline-derived CDR1 and CDR2 are SQVTM and ANQGSEA. There are 14 residues in the CDR3. Trimming removed 6 bases at V and 9 bases at J, with 21 bases between. CDR3 DNA sequence: TGCAGCGTCCCCCGGCCTGGGTCTTTTAGTGAGCAGTTCTTC. Protein sequence: CSVPRPGSFSEQFF.

This clonotype was counted a few times. This may be a read error: a much more frequent sequence differs by one nucleotide. The V gene is TRBV20-1, the J gene TRBJ1-6, with D possibly TRBD1 on 5 matching bases. The CDR3 has 13 amino acids. Germline V gene sequence: CDR1 DFQATT, CDR2 SNEGSKA (reference sequence). DNA of the CDR3: TGCAGCGCTAGGGGCTTAGTTTATCCACCCCCCCACTTT. The encoded protein is CSARGLVYPPPHF.

This clonotype appeared many times. This rearrangement joins TRBV15 to TRBJ2-6; D is possibly TRBD1 (6 bases). V lost 7 bases to trimming and J lost 4 bases, with 20 bases between them. This CDR3 is built from 17 residues. Germline assignment: CDR1 LNHNV and CDR2 YYDKDF (reference sequence). The CDR3 nucleotides are TGTGCCACCAAACGGGACAAGGGCCTTGGAGGGGCCAACGTCCTGACTTTC. Translation: CATKRDKGLGGANVLTF.

This rearrangement joins TRBV7-9 to TRBJ1-2; 7 bases map to TRBD1. The CDR3 consists of 16 residues. Germline V gives CDR1 SEHNR, CDR2 FQNEAQ (reference sequence). Unmatched junction bases numbered 9, after V lost 5 bases and J lost 0 bases. CDR3 protein: CASSLSRDSTNYGYTF. In DNA, the CDR3 is TGTGCCAGCAGCCTCAGCCGGGACAGCACTAACTATGGCTACACCTTC.

At least ten counts were recorded for this clonotype. This sequence joins TRBV5-1 and TRBJ1-1; 9 bases are a match to TRBD1. This CDR3 has 17 residues. Germline V lookup: CDR1 SGHRS, CDR2 YFSETQ. The ends lost 4 bases at V and 0 bases at J; junction bases unmatched: 10. This chain's CDR3 is CASSRPTGGEMNTEAFF. DNA of the CDR3: TGCGCCAGCAGCCGTCCGACAGGGGGGGAGATGAACACTGAAGCTTTCTTT.